The entry that follows covers one T cell receptor beta chain sequence. A read error may account for a junction end that differs from germline. These data belong to a study of T cells in Graves' hyperthyroidism and ophthalmopathy. The wider study: The blood sample was taken at first diagnosis, before treatment began.

Germline CDR1 and CDR2: SGHRS and YFSETQ. The CDR3 length is 17 residues. RNA transcripts gave rise to amplified TCR beta CDR3 regions. With the HTBI primer set, the TCR CDR3 went through a first round of RT-PCR. TCRdb itself ran the multiplex PCR reads through MiXCR, one entry per CDR3 protein. This table has 280,000 or so distinct CDR3 sequences, less than 30% appearing once. Sampled blood dates from first hyperthyroidism diagnosis, and it precedes any ophthalmopathy symptoms. The PBMCs were sourced from fresh peripheral blood (about 10 ml). Sequencing was performed on blood. This TCR was sampled from a man between 40 and 49 years old with Graves' hyperthyroidism that later progressed to Graves' ophthalmopathy. V is TRBV5-1 and J is TRBJ2-7, with unresolved D. The CDR3 coding sequence is TGCGCCAGCGGCTTGGCCGTTAGTGGCGGACGTTCCTACGAGCAGTACTTC. The encoded protein is CASGLAVSGGRSYEQYF.